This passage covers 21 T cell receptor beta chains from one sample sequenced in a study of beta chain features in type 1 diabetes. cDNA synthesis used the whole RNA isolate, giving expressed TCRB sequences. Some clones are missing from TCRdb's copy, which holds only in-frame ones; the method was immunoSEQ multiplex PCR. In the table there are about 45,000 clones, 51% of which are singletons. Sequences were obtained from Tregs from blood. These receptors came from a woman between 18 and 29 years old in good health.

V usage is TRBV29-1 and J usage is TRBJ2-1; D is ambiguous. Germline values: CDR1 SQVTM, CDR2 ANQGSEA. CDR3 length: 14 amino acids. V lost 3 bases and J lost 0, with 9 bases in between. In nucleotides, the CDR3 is TGCAGCGTTGAGCGGCGGAGCTCCTACAATGAGCAGTTCTTC. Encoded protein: CSVERRSSYNEQFF.

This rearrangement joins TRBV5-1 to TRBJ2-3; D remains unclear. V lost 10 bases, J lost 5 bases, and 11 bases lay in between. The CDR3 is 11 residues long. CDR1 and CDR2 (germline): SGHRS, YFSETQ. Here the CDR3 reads CASSKQDTQYF. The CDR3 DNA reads TGCGCCTCCTCCAAACAAGATACGCAGTATTTT.

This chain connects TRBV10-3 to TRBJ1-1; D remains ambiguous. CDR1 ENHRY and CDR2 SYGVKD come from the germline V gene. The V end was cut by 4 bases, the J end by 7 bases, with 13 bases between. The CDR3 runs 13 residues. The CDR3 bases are TGTGCCATCAGTGCCCTAACCCACAGTGAAGCTTTCTTT. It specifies CAISALTHSEAFF.

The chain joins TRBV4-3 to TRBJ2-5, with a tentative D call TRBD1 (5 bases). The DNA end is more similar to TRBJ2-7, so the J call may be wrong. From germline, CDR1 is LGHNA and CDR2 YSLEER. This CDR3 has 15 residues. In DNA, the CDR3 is TGCGCCAGCAGCCAAGATGGGCAGGGATATAACGAGCAGTACTTC. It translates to CASSQDGQGYNEQYF.

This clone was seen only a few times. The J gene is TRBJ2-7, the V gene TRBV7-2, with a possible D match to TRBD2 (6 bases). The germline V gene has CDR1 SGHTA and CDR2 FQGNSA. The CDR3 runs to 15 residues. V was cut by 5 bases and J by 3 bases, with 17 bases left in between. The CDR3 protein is CASSRRDSDYYEQYF. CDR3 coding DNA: TGTGCCAGCAGCCGAAGGGACTCAGATTACTACGAGCAGTACTTC.

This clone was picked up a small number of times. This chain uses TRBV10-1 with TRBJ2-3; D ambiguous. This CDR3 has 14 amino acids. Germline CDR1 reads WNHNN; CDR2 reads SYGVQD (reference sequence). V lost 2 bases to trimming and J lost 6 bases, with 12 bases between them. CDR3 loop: CASSEPESWDTQYF. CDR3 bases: TGCGCCAGCAGTGAGCCGGAGAGTTGGGATACGCAGTATTTT.

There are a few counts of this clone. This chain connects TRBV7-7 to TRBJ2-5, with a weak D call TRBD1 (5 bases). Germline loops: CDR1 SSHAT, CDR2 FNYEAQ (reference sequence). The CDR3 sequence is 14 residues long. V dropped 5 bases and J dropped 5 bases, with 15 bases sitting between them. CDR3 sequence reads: CASSPGQGSETQYF. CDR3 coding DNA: TGTGCCAGCAGCCCTGGGCAGGGTAGCGAGACCCAGTACTTC.

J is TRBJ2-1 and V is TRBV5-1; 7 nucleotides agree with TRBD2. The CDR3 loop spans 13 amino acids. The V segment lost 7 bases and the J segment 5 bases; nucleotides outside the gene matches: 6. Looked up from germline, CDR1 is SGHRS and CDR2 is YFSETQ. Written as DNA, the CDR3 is TGCGCCAGCGGTCCCGGACTAGACAATGAGCAGTTCTTC. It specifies CASGPGLDNEQFF.

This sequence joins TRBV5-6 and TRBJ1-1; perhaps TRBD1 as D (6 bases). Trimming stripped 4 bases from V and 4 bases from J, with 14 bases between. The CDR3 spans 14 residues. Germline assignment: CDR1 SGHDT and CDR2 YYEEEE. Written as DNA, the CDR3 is TGTGCCAGCAGCGCTACAGGGTTAAGCACTGAAGCTTTCTTT. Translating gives CASSATGLSTEAFF.

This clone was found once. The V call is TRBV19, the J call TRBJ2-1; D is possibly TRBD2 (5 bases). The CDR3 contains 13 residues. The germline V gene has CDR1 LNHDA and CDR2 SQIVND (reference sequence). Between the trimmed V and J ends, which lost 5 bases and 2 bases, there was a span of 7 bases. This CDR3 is CASSPGTYNEQFF. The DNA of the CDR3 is TGTGCCAGTAGTCCCGGGACCTACAATGAGCAGTTCTTC.

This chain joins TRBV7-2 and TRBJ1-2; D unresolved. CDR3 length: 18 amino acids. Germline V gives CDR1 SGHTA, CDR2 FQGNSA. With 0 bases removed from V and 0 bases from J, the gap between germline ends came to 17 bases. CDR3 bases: TGTGCCAGCAGCTTAGCGCTAATGGTCGGGTTATCTAACTATGGCTACACCTTC. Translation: CASSLALMVGLSNYGYTF.

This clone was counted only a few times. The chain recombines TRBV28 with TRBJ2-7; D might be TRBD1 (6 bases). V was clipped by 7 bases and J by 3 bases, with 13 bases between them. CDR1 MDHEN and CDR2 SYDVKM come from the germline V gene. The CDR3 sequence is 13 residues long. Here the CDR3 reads CASKFGGYYEQYF. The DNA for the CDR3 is TGTGCCAGCAAGTTTGGGGGCTACTACGAGCAGTACTTC. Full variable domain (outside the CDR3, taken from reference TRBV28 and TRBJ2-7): DVKVTQSSRYLVKRTGEKVFLECVQDMDHENMFWYRQDPGLGLRLIYFSYDVKMKEKGDIPEGYSVSREKKERFSLILESASTNQTSMYLCASKFGGYYEQYFGPGTRLTVT.

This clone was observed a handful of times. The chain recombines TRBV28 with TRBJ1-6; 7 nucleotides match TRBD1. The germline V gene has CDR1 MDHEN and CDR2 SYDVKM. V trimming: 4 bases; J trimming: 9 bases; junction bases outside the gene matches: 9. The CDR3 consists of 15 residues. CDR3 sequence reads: CASSSSGGHFSPLHF. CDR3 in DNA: TGTGCCAGCAGTTCGTCAGGGGGTCACTTTTCACCCCTCCACTTT. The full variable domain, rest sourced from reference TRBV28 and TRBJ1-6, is DVKVTQSSRYLVKRTGEKVFLECVQDMDHENMFWYRQDPGLGLRLIYFSYDVKMKEKGDIPEGYSVSREKKERFSLILESASTNQTSMYLCASSSSGGHFSPLHFGNGTRLTVT.

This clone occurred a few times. The CDR3 DNA sequence: TGTGCCAGCAGCCAGAACCCCGGGACTCACTACTCCTACAATGAGCAGTTCTTC. Residues: CASSQNPGTHYSYNEQFF. The V and J genes are TRBV9 and TRBJ2-1, with D tentatively TRBD2 (6 bases). The CDR3 extends over 18 amino acids. V was clipped by 4 bases and J by 0 bases, with 20 bases between them. Germline assignment: CDR1 SGDLS and CDR2 YYNGEE.

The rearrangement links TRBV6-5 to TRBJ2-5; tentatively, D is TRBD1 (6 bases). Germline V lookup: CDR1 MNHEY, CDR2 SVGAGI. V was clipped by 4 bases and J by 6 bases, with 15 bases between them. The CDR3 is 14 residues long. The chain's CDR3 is CASSSRGTGKTQYF. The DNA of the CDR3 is TGTGCCAGCAGTTCAAGGGGGACGGGAAAGACCCAGTACTTC.

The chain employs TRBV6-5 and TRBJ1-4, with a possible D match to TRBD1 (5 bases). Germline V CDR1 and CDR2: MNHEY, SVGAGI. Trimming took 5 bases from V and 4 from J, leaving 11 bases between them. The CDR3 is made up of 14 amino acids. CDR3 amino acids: CASSRQYGNEKLFF. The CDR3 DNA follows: TGTGCCAGCAGTCGACAGTATGGTAATGAAAAACTGTTTTTT.

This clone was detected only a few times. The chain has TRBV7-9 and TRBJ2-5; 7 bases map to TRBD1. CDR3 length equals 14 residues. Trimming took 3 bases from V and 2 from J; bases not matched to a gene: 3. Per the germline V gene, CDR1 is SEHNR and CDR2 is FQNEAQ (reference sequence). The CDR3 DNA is TGTGCCAGCAGCTTTCGGGACAGACAAGAGACCCAGTACTTC. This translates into CASSFRDRQETQYF.

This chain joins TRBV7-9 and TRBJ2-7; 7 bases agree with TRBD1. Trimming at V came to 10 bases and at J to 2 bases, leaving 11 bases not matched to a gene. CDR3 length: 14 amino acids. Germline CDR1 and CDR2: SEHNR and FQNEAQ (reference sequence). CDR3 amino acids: CATSGRDRPYEQYF. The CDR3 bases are TGTGCCACCTCGGGTAGGGACAGACCCTACGAGCAGTACTTC.

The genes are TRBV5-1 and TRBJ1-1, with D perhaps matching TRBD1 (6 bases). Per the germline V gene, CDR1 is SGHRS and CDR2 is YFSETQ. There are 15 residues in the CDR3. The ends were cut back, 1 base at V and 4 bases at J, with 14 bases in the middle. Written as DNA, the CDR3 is TGCGCCAGCAGCTTGCCTTTACAGGGAATCACTGAAGCTTTCTTT. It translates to CASSLPLQGITEAFF.

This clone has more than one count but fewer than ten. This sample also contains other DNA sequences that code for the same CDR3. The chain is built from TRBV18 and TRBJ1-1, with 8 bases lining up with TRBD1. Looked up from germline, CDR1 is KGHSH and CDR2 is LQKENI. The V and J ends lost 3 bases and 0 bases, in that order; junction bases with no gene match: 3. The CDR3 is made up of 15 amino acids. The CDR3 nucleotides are TGTGCCAGCTCACCCTGGACAGGGATGAACACTGAAGCTTTCTTT. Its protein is CASSPWTGMNTEAFF.

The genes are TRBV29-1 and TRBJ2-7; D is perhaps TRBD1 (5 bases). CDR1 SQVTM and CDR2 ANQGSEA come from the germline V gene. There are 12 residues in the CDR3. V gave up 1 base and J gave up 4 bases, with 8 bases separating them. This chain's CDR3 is CSVEASGYEQYF. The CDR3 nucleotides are TGCAGCGTTGAAGCGTCAGGGTACGAGCAGTACTTC.